Below, 10 T cell receptor beta chains from the same sample are listed, as sequenced in a study of T cell repertoires in cytomegalovirus infection. TCRdb recomputed calls from the reads with MiXCR, one row per CDR3 protein. Here the sample spans some 160,000 distinct CDR3 sequences, under 20% being singletons. Sequenced input: CD8+ T cells from PBMCs. These receptors originate from a human donor in good health (CMV status not recorded). Some clones in this sample may be carry-over from other donors' samples.

The chain employs TRBV9 and TRBJ2-1, with D possibly matching TRBD2 (6 bases). V lost 3 bases and J lost 9, with 10 bases in between. The CDR3 consists of 12 residues. Per germline, CDR1 SGDLS and CDR2 YYNGEE. The DNA of the CDR3 is TGTGCCAGCAGCGCGGGGGTCGGTGAGCAGTTCTTC. Translation gives CASSAGVGEQFF.

The genes are TRBV9 and TRBJ2-5; TRBD1 is a possible D gene (6 bases). There are 15 residues in the CDR3. Germline values: CDR1 SGDLS, CDR2 YYNGEE. V gave up 3 bases and J gave up 4 bases, with 16 bases separating them. The CDR3 reads CASSAAGTNGETQYF. In DNA form, the CDR3 reads TGTGCCAGCAGCGCCGCCGGGACAAATGGAGAGACCCAGTACTTC.

The chain has TRBV5-5 and TRBJ2-5; no firm D call. Germline lookup yields CDR1 SGHKS and CDR2 YYEKEE (reference sequence). V was clipped by 4 bases and J by 3 bases, with 7 bases between them. This CDR3 has 12 amino acids. CDR3 sequence: CASSDGEETQYF. For the CDR3, the DNA is TGTGCCAGCAGCGACGGTGAAGAGACCCAGTACTTC.

This clonotype was seen only a few times. The chain combines TRBV19 with TRBJ2-3, with 7 positions matching TRBD2. The CDR3 contains 16 residues. The germline V gene encodes CDR1 LNHDA and CDR2 SQIVND (reference sequence). With V trimmed by 3 bases and J by 6 bases, 12 bases remained unmatched. The CDR3 DNA reads TGTGCCAGTAGTATGCCGCGGGAGCGGGGCGTCGATACGCAGTATTTT. Translation: CASSMPRERGVDTQYF.

This clonotype occurred a few times. This chain joins TRBV6-2 or TRBV6-3 and TRBJ1-1; D is unresolved. This CDR3 comprises 14 residues. The V and J ends lost 0 bases and 1 base respectively, with 6 bases between them. Germline V gene lookup returns CDR1 MNHEY and CDR2 SVGEGT. The CDR3 bases are TGTGCCAGCAGTTACTCGGGCGGGAACACTGAAGCTTTCTTT. Protein product: CASSYSGGNTEAFF.

V is TRBV9 and J is TRBJ2-5; D call uncertain. The CDR3 sequence is 13 residues long. Germline CDR1 reads SGDLS; CDR2 reads YYNGEE. The V end was cut by 1 base, the J end by 2 bases, with 6 bases between. CDR3 DNA: TGTGCCAGCAGCGTATGGCCGCAAGAGACCCAGTACTTC. Its translation: CASSVWPQETQYF.

The sample holds many counts of this clonotype. V is TRBV6-2 or TRBV6-3 and J is TRBJ2-1; D is possibly TRBD1 (5 bases). CDR1 and CDR2 (germline): MNHEY, SVGEGT. CDR3 size: 15 residues. The V end was cut by 2 bases, the J end by 0 bases, with 8 bases between. CDR3 in DNA: TGTGCCAGCAGTTACCGAGACAGCTCCTACAATGAGCAGTTCTTC. Protein product: CASSYRDSSYNEQFF.

The gene calls are TRBV6-6 and TRBJ2-7; 8 nucleotides align to TRBD1. The CDR3 is 15 residues long. V trimming: 2 bases; J trimming: 3 bases; junction bases outside the gene matches: 6. Germline CDR1 and CDR2: MNHNY and SVGAGI (reference sequence). The CDR3 coding sequence is TGTGCCAGCAGTTACACCTTACAGGGGGACTACGAGCAGTACTTC. It encodes CASSYTLQGDYEQYF.

This clonotype has more than one count but fewer than ten. The V call is TRBV7-2, the J call TRBJ1-6; TRBD1 matches at 7 bases. This CDR3 has 15 residues. Per the germline V gene, CDR1 is SGHTA and CDR2 is FQGNSA. J gave up 6 bases and V 4 bases, and 6 bases lay outside the gene matches. In DNA form, the CDR3 reads TGTGCCAGCAGCTACCGGGACAGTATTAATTCACCCCTCCACTTT. It is translated as CASSYRDSINSPLHF. The whole variable domain, remainder taken from reference TRBV7-2 and TRBJ1-6, is GAGVSQSPSNKVTEKGKDVELRCDPISGHTALYWYRQSLGQGLEFLIYFQGNSAPDKSGLPSDRFSAERTGGSVSTLTIQRTQQEDSAVYLCASSYRDSINSPLHFGNGTRLTVT.

A word on this clonotype: The junction and the germline gene differ at one end; a read error may be behind it. V usage is TRBV7-9 and J usage is TRBJ2-4; tentatively, D is TRBD2 (5 bases). In germline, CDR1 is SEHNR, CDR2 FQNEAQ (reference sequence). The CDR3 runs 16 residues. The CDR3 bases are TGTGCCAGCAGCCCCACCTCCACTAGAGCCAAAATCATTCAGTACTTC. Its protein product is CASSPTSTRAKIIQYF.